Shown below are 21 T cell receptor beta chains from a single sample sequenced in a study of regulatory T cells in long-lasting Graves disease. The authors built TCR beta libraries using iRepertoire HTBI primers and Arm-PCR of CDR3 regions. TCRdb redid the calling of the multiplex PCR reads with MiXCR, one entry per CDR3 protein. The sample contains 390,000 or so distinct CDR3 sequences, over 9.5% of which appear only once. This sample's time point: newly diagnosed GD, antithyroid drugs for less than 3 months. Extracted RNA from PBMCs served as the source of the TCR library. The sample was also reused in another study, on T cells in Graves' hyperthyroidism and ophthalmopathy.

This specimen consisted of peripheral blood mononuclear cells (PBMCs), obtained at new diagnosis, from a patient treated with antithyroid drugs. The source of these receptors is a woman aged 18 to 35 with Graves disease.

J is TRBJ2-3 and V is TRBV5-4; D remains unclear. The germline V gene has CDR1 SGHNT and CDR2 YYREEE (reference sequence). This CDR3 spans 12 amino acids. With 4 bases removed from V and 6 bases from J, the gap between germline ends came to 9 bases. CDR3 protein: CASSVLGDTQYF. The DNA of the CDR3 is TGTGCCAGCAGCGTTTTGGGGGATACGCAGTATTTT.

This clonotype was picked up a small number of times. The chain combines TRBV6-1 with TRBJ2-7, with 8 bases lining up with TRBD2. The length of the CDR3 is 12 residues. The J segment lost 9 bases and the V segment lost 8 bases, leaving 9 bases of the junction unmatched. In germline, CDR1 is MNHNS, CDR2 SASEGT. This CDR3 reads CASSERGMGQYF. The DNA for the CDR3 is TGTGCCAGCTCGGAGCGGGGGATGGGGCAGTACTTC.

The sample holds many counts of this clonotype. J is TRBJ2-1 and V is TRBV9, with 13 positions matching TRBD2. The CDR3 is made up of 17 amino acids. Germline values: CDR1 SGDLS, CDR2 YYNGEE. The ends lost 1 base at V and 8 bases at J; junction bases unmatched: 9. The CDR3, as DNA: TGTGCCAGCAGCGTATACTTAGGACTAGCGGGAGACGATGAGCAGTTCTTC. Translation: CASSVYLGLAGDDEQFF.

The chain employs TRBV29-1 and TRBJ1-5; D not resolved. CDR3 size: 11 residues. The germline V gene encodes CDR1 SQVTM and CDR2 ANQGSEA. Deletions cut 4 bases from V and 9 bases from J, with 10 bases between. In nucleotides, the CDR3 is TGCAGCGTTGGTCGCCCCGGGCCCCAGCATTTT. This encodes CSVGRPGPQHF.

This clonotype has just a few counts. This chain connects TRBV7-9 to TRBJ1-4; TRBD1 might be the D (6 bases). Germline CDR1 SEHNR, CDR2 FQNEAQ (reference sequence). Trimming cost V 7 bases and J 7 bases, with 16 bases left between them. The CDR3 contains 14 residues. CDR3 residues: CASTPQGLSEKLFF. For the CDR3, the DNA is TGTGCCAGCACCCCCCAGGGGTTGAGTGAAAAACTGTTTTTT.

This clonotype was seen at least ten times. The J gene is TRBJ1-2, the V gene TRBV12-3 or TRBV12-4, with unresolved D. CDR3 length: 13 residues. V shed 6 bases and J shed 4 bases, with 12 bases lying between them. CDR3: CASSSGQFYGYTF. The CDR3 DNA is TGTGCCAGCAGCTCAGGCCAGTTCTATGGCTACACCTTC.

There are many counts of this clonotype. V usage is TRBV6-5 and J usage is TRBJ1-1; the D is unclear. This CDR3 contains 14 residues. Trimming cost V 3 bases and J 0 bases, with 8 bases left between them. Germline assignment: CDR1 MNHEY and CDR2 SVGAGI. CDR3 in DNA: TGTGCCAGCAGTTATAAAAGGGTGAACACTGAAGCTTTCTTT. Amino acid sequence: CASSYKRVNTEAFF.

This chain connects TRBV4-1 to TRBJ1-2; D uncertain. Germline V gene data show CDR1 as MGHRA and CDR2 as YSYEKL. Between the trimmed V and J ends, which lost 4 bases and 5 bases, there was a span of 20 bases. The CDR3 is 16 amino acids. CDR3 nucleotide sequence: TGCGCCAGCAGCCTCTTAGGGTCGGGAAAAGGGTATGGCTACACCTTC. It translates to CASSLLGSGKGYGYTF.

This clonotype has ten or more counts. The rearrangement uses TRBV28 and TRBJ2-1; the D call may be TRBD1 or TRBD2 (6 bases each). CDR3 size: 16 residues. The germline V and J ends were trimmed by 3 bases and 0 bases, with 12 bases remaining between them. Germline CDR1 is MDHEN and CDR2 is SYDVKM. The CDR3 is CASSFGGHGSYNEQFF. DNA for the CDR3: TGTGCCAGCAGTTTCGGGGGACACGGCTCCTACAATGAGCAGTTCTTC.

In its sample, this clonotype was seen a few times. V is TRBV4-1 and J is TRBJ2-7; TRBD1 agrees at 10 bases. Germline V gene sequence: CDR1 MGHRA, CDR2 YSYEKL. With V trimmed by 3 bases and J by 7 bases, 12 bases remained unmatched. The CDR3 runs 16 residues. The chain's CDR3 is CASSQRWDRGLKEQYF. The CDR3 nucleotides are TGCGCCAGCAGCCAGCGATGGGACAGGGGTTTGAAAGAGCAGTACTTC.

This clonotype has a count of ten or more. CDR3 loop: CASSLDSVDANGYTF. CDR3 DNA: TGTGCCAGCAGTCTGGACAGCGTTGATGCTAATGGCTACACCTTC. The rearrangement links TRBV2 to TRBJ1-2, with D possibly matching TRBD1 (6 bases). Germline CDR1 is SNHLY and CDR2 is FYNNEI. V lost 5 bases and J 6 bases, leaving 19 bases between the germline ends. The CDR3 loop spans 15 amino acids.

This clonotype has a handful of counts. The V gene is TRBV10-3, the J gene TRBJ2-7; maybe TRBD2 (6 bases). V shed 3 bases and J shed 0 bases, with 15 bases lying between them. The CDR3 is 16 amino acids. CDR1 ENHRY and CDR2 SYGVKD come from the germline V gene. In DNA, the CDR3 is TGTGCCATCAGTGATCCGGCAGGGAGGAACTCCTACGAGCAGTACTTC. It encodes CAISDPAGRNSYEQYF.

This clonotype was counted ten times or more. This chain joins TRBV2 and TRBJ2-5, with a weak D call TRBD1 (6 bases). The V end was cut by 6 bases, the J end by 3 bases, with 20 bases between. The CDR3 is made up of 16 amino acids. Germline V gives CDR1 SNHLY, CDR2 FYNNEI. In nucleotides, the CDR3 is TGTGCCAGCAGCGATTCCCTCGACAGGATCGAAGAGACCCAGTACTTC. Encoded protein: CASSDSLDRIEETQYF.

This clonotype was detected only a few times. This chain uses TRBV7-9 with TRBJ2-1, with 9 bases fitting TRBD2. Germline-derived CDR1 and CDR2 are SEHNR and FQNEAQ (reference sequence). The junction had 3 bases not matched to a gene; V was cut back by 2 bases and J by 7 bases. The CDR3 spans 14 residues. CDR3 in DNA: TGTGCCAGCAGCTTACCTCTAGCGGGGAATGAGCAGTTCTTC. Protein sequence: CASSLPLAGNEQFF.

The sample holds many counts of this clonotype. The chain joins TRBV25-1 to TRBJ1-6; D perhaps matches TRBD1 (5 bases). CDR1 is MGHDK and CDR2 is SYGVNS in the germline V gene. There are 16 residues in the CDR3. Between the trimmed V and J ends, which lost 6 bases and 0 bases, there was a span of 12 bases. The CDR3 loop is CASRGGGSSYNSPLHF. The CDR3 DNA reads TGTGCCAGCAGGGGGGGAGGGAGCTCCTATAATTCACCCCTCCACTTT. The full variable domain, rest sourced from reference TRBV25-1 and TRBJ1-6, is EADIYQTPRYLVIGTGKKITLECSQTMGHDKMYWYQQDPGMELHLIHYSYGVNSTEKGDLSSESTVSRIRTEHFPLTLESARPSHTSQYLCASRGGGSSYNSPLHFGNGTRLTVT.

Only a few counts were recorded for this clonotype. This rearrangement joins TRBV6-4 to TRBJ1-1, with D possibly matching TRBD1 (6 bases). Trimming cost V 6 bases and J 0 bases, with 11 bases left between them. This CDR3 spans 14 amino acids. In germline, CDR1 is MRHNA, CDR2 SNTAGT. DNA of the CDR3: TGTGCCAGCAGAAGGGACAACATGAACACTGAAGCTTTCTTT. This translates into CASRRDNMNTEAFF.

This clonotype was picked up many times. The chain recombines TRBV20-1 with TRBJ1-2; the D is unclear. V was clipped by 6 bases and J by 4 bases, with 18 bases between them. Germline loops: CDR1 DFQATT, CDR2 SNEGSKA (reference sequence). This CDR3 has 14 amino acids. For the CDR3, the DNA is TGCAGTGCGTCGAAGGGTAGTCTTAGCTATGGCTACACCTTC. Its translation is CSASKGSLSYGYTF.

Only a few counts were recorded for this clonotype. The J gene is TRBJ2-5, the V gene TRBV5-8, with no clear D. Judging by the DNA end, TRBJ2-1 fits better; the J call may be wrong. Germline V gene lookup returns CDR1 SGHTS and CDR2 YDEGEE. The CDR3 has 14 amino acids. The DNA for the CDR3 is TGTGCCAGCAGCTTGGACCCCCCGCGCAATGAGCAGTTCTTC. Translating it yields CASSLDPPRNEQFF.

V usage is TRBV7-3 and J usage is TRBJ2-3, with TRBD2 matching 9 bases. CDR3 length: 15 residues. The ends lost 4 bases at V and 6 bases at J; junction bases unmatched: 8. Germline assignment: CDR1 SGHTA and CDR2 FQGTGA. The CDR3 region has the DNA TGTGCCAGCAGCTCCTTAGCGGGAGCGAGGGATACGCAGTATTTT. It yields the protein CASSSLAGARDTQYF.

This clonotype was observed many times. The J gene is TRBJ2-1, the V gene TRBV20-1; no definite D call. Trimming pared 4 bases from V and 7 bases from J, leaving 8 bases between. Germline V CDR1 and CDR2: DFQATT, SNEGSKA (reference sequence). The CDR3 is 11 residues long. DNA of the CDR3: TGCAGTGCTACCATACGGAATGAGCAGTTCTTC. Its translation: CSATIRNEQFF.

This clonotype came up a few times. The DNA for the CDR3 is TGTGCCAGCAGCCTCAGGGTGGAGGAGACCCAGTACTTC. It is translated as CASSLRVEETQYF. The genes are TRBV11-3 and TRBJ2-5, with D maybe TRBD1 (5 bases). Germline CDR1 and CDR2: SGHNT and YENEEA. The V gene lost 5 bases and the J gene lost 5 bases, with 12 bases spanning the gap. The CDR3 contains 13 residues.